Sequencing of this TCR beta chain was carried out in a study of shared clonotypes between healthy human individuals. At a deep level, the assay was run. Measured with immunoSEQ multiplex PCR; TCRdb has only the in-frame clones, and not every one. The data show fewer than 800,000 clones, about 90% seen once. Germline V gene data show CDR1 as ENHRY and CDR2 as SYGVKD. CDR3 size: 16 residues. V lost 4 bases to trimming and J lost 3 bases, with 15 bases between them. Naive-designated CD8 cells lacked CD45RO, were positively enriched for CCR7, and omitted terminally differentiated effector memory CD45RA+ cells. Donors, without exception, were Caucasian adults residing in Nashville, Tennessee. Broader study findings: Depth of sequencing was expected to influence donor clonotype sharing. Sampling involved blood alone; tissue repertoires likely differ.

Comment on this clone: Its antigen is not identified.

Specimen: naive CD8+ T cells sorted from blood. V is TRBV10-3 and J is TRBJ2-2; maybe TRBD2 (5 bases). This TCR derives from a man in his thirties or forties in good health. The CDR3 nucleotides read TGTGCCATCAGTGGTCCGGGGTCTTTGGACACCGGGGAGCTGTTTTTT. Its protein is CAISGPGSLDTGELFF.